This T cell receptor beta chain was captured by sequencing in a study of shared clonotypes between healthy human individuals. The assay was run at deep level. Sequencing used immunoSEQ multiplex PCR; TCRdb keeps in-frame clones, though not all of them. The sample carries roughly 2.2 million clones, 85% to 95% recorded once. Germline lookup yields CDR1 SGHTA and CDR2 FQGTGA. Trimming left V 5 bases short and J 4 bases short, with 11 bases between. CDR3 length: 13 amino acids. Study-wide points: How much donors shared clonotypes was expected to be affected by sequencing depth. A limitation of the genetic and exposure-history diversity represented arose from few donors. For naive CD4 cells, approximately 4.7% of clonotypes were shared across a few donors.

Worth noting for this clone: The antigen remains unidentified. Different DNA sequences within this sample yield the same CDR3.

Material for sequencing was naive CD4+ T cells from PBMCs. Subset meaning: CD45RA+ positively selected. The chain uses TRBV7-3 and TRBJ2-5, with no clear D. This clonotype was obtained from a man younger than 30 in good health. Some clones in this sample may be carry-over from other donors' samples. The CDR3 nucleotides are TGTGCCAGCAGCACCGGTCCGGGAGAGACCCAGTACTTC. Translating gives CASSTGPGETQYF. The variable domain in full, with the rest retrieved from reference TRBV7-3 and TRBJ2-5, is GAGVSQTPSNKVTEKGKYVELRCDPISGHTALYWYRQSLGQGPEFLIYFQGTGAADDSGLPNDRFFAVRPEGSVSTLKIQRTERGDSAVYLCASSTGPGETQYFGPGTRLLVL.